One sample yielded the 2 T cell receptor beta chains listed below, sequenced in a study of T cell repertoires in cytomegalovirus infection (dated by TCRdb to the late 2010s). The reads were generated on an Illumina HiSeq 1500. In-frame beta chains were kept once TCRdb had trimmed the public reads at Q25 with fastp and called clones with MiXCR. Rows merge per CDR3 protein into single entries with the most common DNA and genes. For this sample there are 570,000 or so distinct CDR3 sequences; 40% appear just once. Around 48% of the sample comes from the top ten. Read against the paper, the sample's treatment or condition label means: in vitro stimulation with specific CMV peptide epitopes to enrich CMV-specific T cells. Antigens for these TCRs are unknown. Sequencing used cultured PBMCs, obtained from culture after CMV antigen stimulation. The origin of the receptors is a human donor in good health (CMV status not recorded). Some clones in this sample may be carry-over from other donors' samples.

The J gene is TRBJ2-5, the V gene TRBV6-2 or TRBV6-3; D unclear. Germline loops: CDR1 MNHEY, CDR2 SVGEGT. The CDR3 length is 14 residues. Trimming shortened V by 0 bases and J by 1 base, and 6 bases separated the two germline ends. CDR3 sequence (DNA): TGTGCCAGCAGTTACTCGTACAGCCAAGAGACCCAGTACTTC. Translated, it gives CASSYSYSQETQYF.

This clonotype was detected ten times or more. The chain is built from TRBV4-1 and TRBJ2-1, with TRBD2 matching 8 bases. Per the germline V gene, CDR1 is MGHRA and CDR2 is YSYEKL. CDR3 length equals 16 residues. The J segment lost 4 bases and the V segment lost 3 bases, leaving 8 bases of the junction unmatched. CDR3 in amino acids: CASSHLGLARYNEQFF. The CDR3 region has the DNA TGCGCCAGCAGCCACCTAGGACTAGCCCGGTACAATGAGCAGTTCTTC.